The 28 T cell receptor beta chains reported below all come from one sample, sequenced in a study of graft-versus-host responses after intestinal transplantation. Their antigens remain unidentified. Sequenced by immunoSEQ multiplex PCR; TCRdb stores in-frame clones only, minus some. Seen here are tens of thousands of clones, about 92% observed once, and the top ten hold approximately 2%. Here the sequenced sample was unstimulated CD8+ T cells sorted from spleen or lymph node cells, taken before intestinal transplant. These receptors were taken from a human donor who received an intestinal transplant.

The chain has TRBV4-1 and TRBJ1-2; D is perhaps TRBD1 (6 bases). Germline values: CDR1 MGHRA, CDR2 YSYEKL. This CDR3 comprises 13 residues. Trimming cost V 1 base and J 8 bases, with 11 bases left between them. The CDR3 loop is CASSQGDNLGYTF. The CDR3 coding sequence is TGCGCCAGCAGCCAAGGGGACAACTTAGGCTACACCTTC.

V and J are TRBV27 and TRBJ1-1; D perhaps matches TRBD1 (5 bases). V lost 3 bases and J 8 bases, leaving 16 bases between the germline ends. In germline, CDR1 is MNHEY, CDR2 SMNVEV (reference sequence). CDR3 length equals 14 residues. CDR3: CASSFQGLAREAFF. The DNA of the CDR3 is TGTGCCAGCAGTTTTCAGGGACTAGCCAGGGAAGCTTTCTTT.

This clone occurred once. The rearrangement joins TRBV30 to TRBJ1-2, with D unclear. Per germline, CDR1 GTSNPN and CDR2 SVGIG (reference sequence). Deletions cut 7 bases from V and 4 bases from J, with 16 bases between. The CDR3 has 13 amino acids. CDR3 bases: TGTGCCTCCGCCCCTTCGTTAGCCTATGGCTACACCTTC. Its translation: CASAPSLAYGYTF.

The chain employs TRBV9 and TRBJ2-1; 11 bases agree with TRBD2. J lost 8 bases, V lost 3 bases, and 7 bases had no gene match. Germline CDR1 and CDR2: SGDLS and YYNGEE. This CDR3 region has 15 residues. The CDR3, as DNA: TGTGCCAGCAGCGCCCAACTAGCGGGGGCCGATGAGCAGTTCTTC. Protein product: CASSAQLAGADEQFF. The variable domain in full, with the rest retrieved from reference TRBV9 and TRBJ2-1, is DSGVTQTPKHLITATGQRVTLRCSPRSGDLSVYWYQQSLDQGLQFLIQYYNGEERAKGNILERFSAQQFPDLHSELNLSSLELGDSALYFCASSAQLAGADEQFFGPGTRLTVL.

This sequence joins TRBV5-1 and TRBJ2-1, with 12 bases lining up with TRBD1. The germline CDR1 and CDR2 sequences are SGHRS and YFSETQ. This CDR3 spans 23 amino acids. V was clipped by 3 bases and J by 6 bases; unmatched bases: 28. CDR3 nucleotide sequence: TGCGCCAGCAGCTCCCCAAGCCTACCCACGGGACAGGGGGCCCTCCGGGATGTCAATGAGCAGTTCTTC. Residues: CASSSPSLPTGQGALRDVNEQFF. The variable domain in full, with the rest retrieved from reference TRBV5-1 and TRBJ2-1, is KAGVTQTPRYLIKTRGQQVTLSCSPISGHRSVSWYQQTPGQGLQFLFEYFSETQRNKGNFPGRFSGRQFSNSRSEMNVSTLELGDSALYLCASSSPSLPTGQGALRDVNEQFFGPGTRLTVL.

This clone was found once. The gene calls are TRBV4-3 and TRBJ2-1; 7 bases align to TRBD2. V trimming: 2 bases; J trimming: 7 bases; junction bases outside the gene matches: 2. In germline, CDR1 is LGHNA, CDR2 YSLEER. The CDR3 runs 13 residues. The CDR3 reads CASSQSAGNEQFF. The CDR3 DNA follows: TGCGCCAGCAGCCAATCAGCGGGAAATGAGCAGTTCTTC.

For the CDR3, the DNA is TGTGCCTGGAGTGTTGGAGGGGCCGGGGAGCTGTTTTTT. It is translated as CAWSVGGAGELFF. This chain connects TRBV30 to TRBJ2-2; possible D gene TRBD2, 6 bases. This CDR3 has 13 residues. The V end was cut by 0 bases, the J end by 6 bases, with 8 bases between. The germline gives CDR1 GTSNPN, CDR2 SVGIG (reference sequence).

This chain connects TRBV5-1 to TRBJ1-6; D is perhaps TRBD1 (5 bases). The CDR3 has 15 residues. Germline assignment: CDR1 SGHRS and CDR2 YFSETQ. The V end was cut by 0 bases, the J end by 9 bases, with 13 bases between. CDR3 DNA sequence: TGCGCCAGCAGCTTGGATTCAGGGAGGAGTTCACCCCTCCACTTT. Translating it yields CASSLDSGRSSPLHF.

J is TRBJ1-2 and V is TRBV20-1; TRBD1 is a possible D gene (5 bases). Between the trimmed V and J ends, which lost 0 bases and 8 bases, there was a span of 7 bases. This CDR3 comprises 11 residues. CDR1 and CDR2 from the germline V gene are DFQATT and SNEGSKA (reference sequence). Here the CDR3 DNA reads TGCAGTGCTAGAGAAGGGGCGGGCTACACCTTC. Translating it yields CSAREGAGYTF.

This clone has only one observation. V and J are TRBV19 and TRBJ2-5; D perhaps matches TRBD2 (6 bases). CDR3 length: 13 residues. Trimming stripped 3 bases from V and 4 bases from J, with 9 bases between. Germline assignment: CDR1 LNHDA and CDR2 SQIVND (reference sequence). The CDR3 here is CASSILGGETQYF. Here the CDR3 DNA reads TGTGCCAGTAGTATCCTGGGGGGAGAGACCCAGTACTTC.

The rearrangement uses TRBV4-3 and TRBJ1-1; the match to TRBD1 covers 9 bases. The CDR3 consists of 15 residues. V lost 0 bases to trimming and J lost 7 bases; unmatched junction nucleotides: 6. Germline V gene lookup returns CDR1 LGHNA and CDR2 YSLEER. CDR3 sequence (DNA): TGCGCCAGCAGCCAAGAGGGGACAGGGACGGATGAAGCTTTCTTT. This translates into CASSQEGTGTDEAFF.

V usage is TRBV2 and J usage is TRBJ2-1; D possibly corresponds to TRBD1 (5 bases). Germline CDR1 and CDR2: SNHLY and FYNNEI. This CDR3 has 15 amino acids. V was cut by 0 bases and J by 5 bases, with 11 bases left in between. CDR3 nucleotide sequence: TGTGCCAGCAGTGAAGCGCCAGGGTCGGACAATGAGCAGTTCTTC. Translation: CASSEAPGSDNEQFF. Based on the CDR3 plus reference TRBV2 and TRBJ2-1, the full variable domain is EPEVTQTPSHQVTQMGQEVILRCVPISNHLYFYWYRQILGQKVEFLVSFYNNEISEKSEIFDDQFSVERPDGSNFTLKIRSTKLEDSAMYFCASSEAPGSDNEQFFGPGTRLTVL.

This clone has only one observation. This chain joins TRBV7-6 and TRBJ2-2; weak D call: TRBD1 (6 bases). Germline values: CDR1 SGHVS, CDR2 FNYEAQ. Trimming removed 5 bases from V and 3 bases from J, with 10 bases in between. The length of the CDR3 is 14 residues. CDR3 protein: CASSLGQYTGELFF. The DNA of the CDR3 is TGTGCCAGCAGCCTCGGACAGTACACCGGGGAGCTGTTTTTT.

This clone has a handful of counts. This may stem from a read error, because a much larger clone lies one nucleotide away. The same CDR3 arises from other DNA sequences in this sample as well. The chain links TRBV6-5 to TRBJ1-2, with D unresolved. V lost 2 bases, J lost 2 bases, and 6 bases lay in between. This CDR3 contains 13 residues. Germline CDR1 reads MNHEY; CDR2 reads SVGAGI. CDR3 DNA sequence: TGTGCCAGCAGTTACGAGGCAAACTATGGCTACACCTTC. As protein: CASSYEANYGYTF.

This rearrangement joins TRBV7-6 to TRBJ2-3; perhaps TRBD2 as D (5 bases). The V gene's germline CDR1 is SGHVS and CDR2 FNYEAQ. V lost 4 bases to trimming and J lost 4 bases, with 9 bases between them. The CDR3 contains 13 residues. The CDR3 sequence is CASSSRTADTQYF. In DNA, the CDR3 is TGTGCCAGCAGCTCAAGGACTGCAGATACGCAGTATTTT.

The chain uses TRBV4-1 and TRBJ1-5; D unresolved. The CDR3 spans 18 residues. Per germline, CDR1 MGHRA and CDR2 YSYEKL. The germline V and J ends were trimmed by 3 bases and 0 bases, with 18 bases remaining between them. Written as DNA, the CDR3 is TGCGCCAGCAGCCAGACGGGAGGGCTGGGGTATAGCAATCAGCCCCAGCATTTT. Its translation: CASSQTGGLGYSNQPQHF.

The chain links TRBV30 to TRBJ2-7, with 9 bases identical to TRBD2. Trimming at V came to 2 bases and at J to 3 bases, leaving 8 bases not matched to a gene. Germline lookup yields CDR1 GTSNPN and CDR2 SVGIG (reference sequence). The CDR3 length is 15 residues. The CDR3 sequence is CAWSKSGGFGYEQYF. The CDR3 DNA reads as TGTGCCTGGAGTAAGAGCGGGGGGTTCGGCTACGAGCAGTACTTC.

V usage is TRBV6-5 and J usage is TRBJ2-6; D uncertain. CDR1 and CDR2 (germline): MNHEY, SVGAGI. Between the trimmed V and J ends, which lost 2 bases and 4 bases, there was a span of 9 bases. The CDR3 covers 15 residues. The CDR3, as DNA: TGTGCCAGCAGTTACAGCTATGCGGGGGCCAACGTCCTGACTTTC. It encodes CASSYSYAGANVLTF.

The chain uses TRBV30 and TRBJ2-6; a weak D match, TRBD2 (5 bases). Deletions cut 0 bases from V and 2 bases from J, with 5 bases between. The germline CDR1 and CDR2 sequences are GTSNPN and SVGIG (reference sequence). This CDR3 region has 14 residues. The CDR3 region is CAWSVGAGANVLTF. The CDR3 coding sequence is TGTGCCTGGAGTGTGGGAGCTGGGGCCAACGTCCTGACTTTC.

This clone was found once. The chain couples TRBV12-5 to TRBJ2-3; D call uncertain. Germline V gene data show CDR1 as LGHNT and CDR2 as FRNRAP. The V end was cut by 0 bases, the J end by 2 bases, with 6 bases between. The CDR3 is made up of 14 amino acids. The CDR3 DNA reads as TGTGCTAGTGGTTTGGTGGGCCTCACAGATACGCAGTATTTT. It specifies CASGLVGLTDTQYF. Complete variable domain (other parts from reference TRBV12-5 and TRBJ2-3): DARVTQTPRHKVTEMGQEVTMRCQPILGHNTVFWYRQTMMQGLELLAYFRNRAPLDDSGMPKDRFSAEMPDATLATLKIQPSEPRDSAVYFCASGLVGLTDTQYFGPGTRLTVL.

The chain combines TRBV29-1 with TRBJ1-1, with TRBD1 identical over 7 bases. From germline, CDR1 is SQVTM and CDR2 ANQGSEA. V was pared by 0 bases and J by 6 bases, with 7 bases of the junction left unmatched. The CDR3 is 14 residues long. CDR3 protein: CSVEDPGGRSEAFF. CDR3 sequence (DNA): TGCAGCGTTGAAGACCCAGGGGGTAGGTCTGAAGCTTTCTTT.

This chain uses TRBV27 with TRBJ1-2; D ambiguous. V lost 6 bases and J 2 bases, leaving 19 bases between the germline ends. This CDR3 is built from 16 residues. CDR1 is MNHEY and CDR2 is SMNVEV in the germline V gene (reference sequence). CDR3 sequence (DNA): TGTGCCAGCAGGGAGTCCTCCTGGCATCTGAACTATGGCTACACCTTC. Its protein product is CASRESSWHLNYGYTF.

The rearrangement links TRBV27 to TRBJ1-1, with 8 positions matching TRBD1. Per the germline V gene, CDR1 is MNHEY and CDR2 is SMNVEV (reference sequence). The CDR3 loop spans 12 amino acids. The J segment lost 8 bases and the V segment lost 4 bases, leaving 3 bases of the junction unmatched. CDR3 loop: CASSSQGDEAFF. DNA for the CDR3: TGTGCCAGCAGTTCACAGGGGGACGAAGCTTTCTTT.

This chain connects TRBV30 to TRBJ2-6; 9 nucleotides line up with TRBD1. The V gene end was trimmed by 5 bases and the J gene end by 4 bases; junction bases not matched to a gene: 3. There are 14 residues in the CDR3. Germline-derived CDR1 and CDR2 are GTSNPN and SVGIG (reference sequence). In nucleotides, the CDR3 is TGTGCCTGGGGGACAGGGACCGGGGCCAACGTCCTGACTTTC. The encoded protein is CAWGTGTGANVLTF.

The chain carries TRBV25-1 and TRBJ1-2, with TRBD1 matching 12 bases. J was trimmed by 10 bases and V by 10 bases; bases with no gene match: 7. The CDR3 length is 12 residues. The germline V gene has CDR1 MGHDK and CDR2 SYGVNS. CDR3 coding DNA: TGTGCCAACCTCGGGACAGGGGGCGACTACACCTTC. It is translated as CANLGTGGDYTF.

J is TRBJ1-4 and V is TRBV7-9, with D uncertain. Germline lookup yields CDR1 SEHNR and CDR2 FQNEAQ (reference sequence). V dropped 6 bases and J dropped 0 bases, with 14 bases sitting between them. The CDR3 runs 16 residues. The CDR3 region is CASRPIVAATNEKLFF. For the CDR3, the DNA is TGTGCCAGCAGACCAATCGTGGCAGCAACTAATGAAAAACTGTTTTTT.

The chain carries TRBV6-1 and TRBJ1-1, with TRBD1 matching over 11 bases. Losses at the gene ends were 8 bases for V and 6 bases for J; bases not matched to a gene: 8. CDR3 length: 14 residues. Germline V gives CDR1 MNHNS, CDR2 SASEGT. The CDR3 nucleotides read TGTGCCAGCGGACCGGGACAGGGGGAGGCTGAAGCTTTCTTT. Protein: CASGPGQGEAEAFF.

The J gene is TRBJ2-1, the V gene TRBV25-1; 7 bases map to TRBD1. The CDR3 extends over 14 amino acids. The J segment lost 9 bases and the V segment lost 7 bases, leaving 12 bases of the junction unmatched. The germline CDR1 and CDR2 sequences are MGHDK and SYGVNS. The CDR3 loop reads CASKKGAGGGEQFF. The CDR3 nucleotides read TGTGCCAGCAAGAAGGGGGCGGGCGGTGGTGAGCAGTTCTTC. Full variable domain (outside the CDR3, taken from reference TRBV25-1 and TRBJ2-1): EADIYQTPRYLVIGTGKKITLECSQTMGHDKMYWYQQDPGMELHLIHYSYGVNSTEKGDLSSESTVSRIRTEHFPLTLESARPSHTSQYLCASKKGAGGGEQFFGPGTRLTVL.